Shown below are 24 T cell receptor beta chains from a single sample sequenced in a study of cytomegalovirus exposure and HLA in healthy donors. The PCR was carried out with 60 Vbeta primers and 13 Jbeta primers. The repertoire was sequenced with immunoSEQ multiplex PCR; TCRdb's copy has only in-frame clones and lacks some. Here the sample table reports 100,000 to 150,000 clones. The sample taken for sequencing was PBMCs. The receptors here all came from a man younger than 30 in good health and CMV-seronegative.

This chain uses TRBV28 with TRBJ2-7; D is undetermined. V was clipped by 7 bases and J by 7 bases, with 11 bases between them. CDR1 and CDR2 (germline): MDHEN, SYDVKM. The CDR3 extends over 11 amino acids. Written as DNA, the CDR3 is TGTGCCAGCAATTCCTTGACAGAGCAGTACTTC. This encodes CASNSLTEQYF.

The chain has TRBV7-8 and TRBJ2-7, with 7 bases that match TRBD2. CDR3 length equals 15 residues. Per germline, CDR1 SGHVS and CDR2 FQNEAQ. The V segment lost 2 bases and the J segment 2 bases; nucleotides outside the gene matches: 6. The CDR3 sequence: CASSLLGGNPYEQYF. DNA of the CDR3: TGTGCCAGCAGCTTATTGGGGGGGAACCCCTACGAGCAGTACTTC. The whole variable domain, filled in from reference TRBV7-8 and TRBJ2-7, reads GAGVSQSPRYKVAKRGQDVALRCDPISGHVSLFWYQQALGQGPEFLTYFQNEAQLDKSGLPSDRFFAERPEGSVSTLKIQRTQQEDSAVYLCASSLLGGNPYEQYFGPGTRLTVT.

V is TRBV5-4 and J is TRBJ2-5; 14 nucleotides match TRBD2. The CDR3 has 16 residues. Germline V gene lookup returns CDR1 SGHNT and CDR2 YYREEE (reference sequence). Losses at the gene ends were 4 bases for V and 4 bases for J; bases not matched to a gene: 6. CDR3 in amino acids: CASSGGTSGSLETQYF. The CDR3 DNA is TGTGCCAGCAGCGGAGGGACTAGCGGGAGTTTAGAGACCCAGTACTTC.

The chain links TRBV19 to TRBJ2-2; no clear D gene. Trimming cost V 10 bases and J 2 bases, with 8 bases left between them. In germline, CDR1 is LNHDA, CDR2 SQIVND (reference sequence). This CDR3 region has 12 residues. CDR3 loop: CAISVNTGELFF. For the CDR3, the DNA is TGTGCCATCTCGGTTAACACCGGGGAGCTGTTTTTT.

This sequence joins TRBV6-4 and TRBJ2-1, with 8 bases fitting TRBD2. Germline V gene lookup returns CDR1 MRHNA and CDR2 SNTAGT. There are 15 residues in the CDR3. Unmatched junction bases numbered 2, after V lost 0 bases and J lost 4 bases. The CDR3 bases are TGTGCCAGCAGTGACTCGACGGGGGGGTACAATGAGCAGTTCTTC. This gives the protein CASSDSTGGYNEQFF.

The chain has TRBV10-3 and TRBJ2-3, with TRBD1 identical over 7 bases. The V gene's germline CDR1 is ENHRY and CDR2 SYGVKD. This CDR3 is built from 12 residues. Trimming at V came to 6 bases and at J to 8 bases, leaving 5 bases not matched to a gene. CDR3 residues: CAISRAGGTQYF. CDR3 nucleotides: TGTGCCATCAGCCGGGCAGGGGGTACGCAGTATTTT.

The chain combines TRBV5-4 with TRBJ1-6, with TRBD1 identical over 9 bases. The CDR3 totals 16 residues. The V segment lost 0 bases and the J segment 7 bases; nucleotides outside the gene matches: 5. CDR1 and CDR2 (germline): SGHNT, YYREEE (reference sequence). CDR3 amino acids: CASSLGGQGQNSPLHF. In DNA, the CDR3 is TGTGCCAGCAGCTTGGGGGGACAGGGACAAAATTCACCCCTCCACTTT.

The CDR3 DNA reads as TGTGCCAGCAGCCCGATCCCTACCTCCGAAGCTTTCTTT. The encoded protein is CASSPIPTSEAFF. The rearrangement joins TRBV28 to TRBJ1-1; no firm D call. The CDR3 length is 13 residues. V lost 6 bases and J lost 8, with 16 bases in between. From germline, CDR1 is MDHEN and CDR2 SYDVKM.

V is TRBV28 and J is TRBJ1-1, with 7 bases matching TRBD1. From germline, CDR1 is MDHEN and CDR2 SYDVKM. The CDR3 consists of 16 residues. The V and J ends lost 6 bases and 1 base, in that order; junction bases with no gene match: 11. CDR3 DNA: TGTGCCAGCAGCCCTTTACCGGGACAGAAGAACACTGAAGCTTTCTTT. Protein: CASSPLPGQKNTEAFF.

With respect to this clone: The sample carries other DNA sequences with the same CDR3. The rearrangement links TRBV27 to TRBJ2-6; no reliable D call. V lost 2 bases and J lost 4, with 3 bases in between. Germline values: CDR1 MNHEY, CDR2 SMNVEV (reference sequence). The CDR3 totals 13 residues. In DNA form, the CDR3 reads TGTGCCAGCAGTTTAACAGGGGCCAACGTCCTGACTTTC. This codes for CASSLTGANVLTF. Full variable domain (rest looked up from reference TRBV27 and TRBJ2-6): EAQVTQNPRYLITVTGKKLTVTCSQNMNHEYMSWYRQDPGLGLRQIYYSMNVEVTDKGDVPEGYKVSRKEKRNFPLILESPSPNQTSLYFCASSLTGANVLTFGAGSRLTVL.

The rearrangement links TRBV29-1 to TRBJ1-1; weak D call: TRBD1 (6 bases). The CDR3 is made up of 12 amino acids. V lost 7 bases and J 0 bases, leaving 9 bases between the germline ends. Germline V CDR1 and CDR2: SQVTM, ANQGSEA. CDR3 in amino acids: CSDGQMNTEAFF. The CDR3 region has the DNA TGCAGCGACGGACAGATGAACACTGAAGCTTTCTTT.

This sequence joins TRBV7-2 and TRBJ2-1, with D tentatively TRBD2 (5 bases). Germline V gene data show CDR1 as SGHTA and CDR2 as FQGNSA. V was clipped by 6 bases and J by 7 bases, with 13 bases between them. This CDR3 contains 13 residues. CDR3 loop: CASRFPSGNEQFF. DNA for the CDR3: TGTGCCAGCAGATTCCCCTCGGGGAATGAGCAGTTCTTC.

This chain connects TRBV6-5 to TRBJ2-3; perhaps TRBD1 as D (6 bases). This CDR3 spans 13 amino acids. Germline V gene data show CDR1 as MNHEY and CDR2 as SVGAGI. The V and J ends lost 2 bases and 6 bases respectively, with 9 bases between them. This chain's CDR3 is CASSYTGLDTQYF. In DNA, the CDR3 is TGTGCCAGCAGTTACACAGGGTTGGATACGCAGTATTTT.

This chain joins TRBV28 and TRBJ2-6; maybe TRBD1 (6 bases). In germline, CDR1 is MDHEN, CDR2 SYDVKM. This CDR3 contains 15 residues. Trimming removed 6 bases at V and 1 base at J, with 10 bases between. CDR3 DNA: TGTGCCAGCAGCGCAACAGGGTCTGGGGCCAACGTCCTGACTTTC. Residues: CASSATGSGANVLTF.

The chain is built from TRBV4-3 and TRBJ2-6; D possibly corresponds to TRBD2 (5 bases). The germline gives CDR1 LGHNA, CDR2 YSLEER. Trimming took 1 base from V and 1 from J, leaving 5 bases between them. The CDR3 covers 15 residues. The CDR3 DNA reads TGCGCCAGCAGCCAAGCGGGATCTGGGGCCAACGTCCTGACTTTC. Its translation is CASSQAGSGANVLTF.

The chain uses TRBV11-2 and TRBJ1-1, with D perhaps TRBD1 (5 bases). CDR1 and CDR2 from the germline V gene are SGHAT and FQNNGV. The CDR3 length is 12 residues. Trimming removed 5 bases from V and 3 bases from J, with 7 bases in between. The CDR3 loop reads CASSDSDTEAFF. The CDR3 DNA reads TGTGCCAGCAGCGACAGCGACACTGAAGCTTTCTTT.

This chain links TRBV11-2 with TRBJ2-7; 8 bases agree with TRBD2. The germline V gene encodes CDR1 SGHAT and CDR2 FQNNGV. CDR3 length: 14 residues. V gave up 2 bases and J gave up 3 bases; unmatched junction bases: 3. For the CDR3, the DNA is TGTGCCAGCAGCTTATTGGGGACTAGCTACGAGCAGTACTTC. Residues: CASSLLGTSYEQYF.

In DNA, the CDR3 is TGTGCCAGCAGCGCCTTTAGTTATTCCTACAATGAGCAGTTCTTC. This sequence encodes CASSAFSYSYNEQFF. The chain combines TRBV9 with TRBJ2-1; D gene unclear. This CDR3 spans 15 amino acids. CDR1 SGDLS and CDR2 YYNGEE come from the germline V gene. The germline V and J ends were trimmed by 3 bases and 1 base, with 11 bases remaining between them.

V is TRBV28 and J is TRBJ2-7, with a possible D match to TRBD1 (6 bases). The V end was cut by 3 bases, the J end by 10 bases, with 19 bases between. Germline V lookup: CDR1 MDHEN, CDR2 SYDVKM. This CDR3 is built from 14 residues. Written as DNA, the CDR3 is TGTGCCAGCAGTTTCTACCGCCGAACCAGGGGACAGTACTTC. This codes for CASSFYRRTRGQYF.

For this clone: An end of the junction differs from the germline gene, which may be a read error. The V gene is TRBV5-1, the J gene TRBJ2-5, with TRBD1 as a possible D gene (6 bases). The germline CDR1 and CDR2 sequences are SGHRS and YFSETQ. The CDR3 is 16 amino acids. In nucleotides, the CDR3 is TGCGCCAGCAGCCCCGGAAAGGGGGTGGGGCAAGAGGCCCAGTACTTC. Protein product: CASSPGKGVGQEAQYF.

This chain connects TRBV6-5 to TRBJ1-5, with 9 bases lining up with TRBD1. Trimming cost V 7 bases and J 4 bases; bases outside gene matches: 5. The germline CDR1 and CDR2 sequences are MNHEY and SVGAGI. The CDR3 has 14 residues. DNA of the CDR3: TGTGCCAGCACCCCGGGACAGGGAAATCAGCCCCAGCATTTT. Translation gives CASTPGQGNQPQHF.

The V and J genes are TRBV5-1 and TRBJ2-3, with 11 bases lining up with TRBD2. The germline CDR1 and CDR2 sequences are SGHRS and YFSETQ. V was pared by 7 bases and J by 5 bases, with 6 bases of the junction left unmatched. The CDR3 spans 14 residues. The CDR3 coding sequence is TGCGCCAGCGGAAAAGGACTAGCGGGAGATACGCAGTATTTT. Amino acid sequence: CASGKGLAGDTQYF.

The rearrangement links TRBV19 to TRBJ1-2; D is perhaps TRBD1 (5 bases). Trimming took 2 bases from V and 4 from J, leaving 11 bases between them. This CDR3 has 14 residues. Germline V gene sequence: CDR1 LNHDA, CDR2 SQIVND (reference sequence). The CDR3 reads CASSIQGSGYGYTF. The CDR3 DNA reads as TGTGCCAGTAGTATACAGGGATCTGGCTATGGCTACACCTTC.

In nucleotides, the CDR3 is TGTGCCAGCAGTACAGCTGTGAACACTGAAGCTTTCTTT. This translates into CASSTAVNTEAFF. V and J are TRBV6-6 and TRBJ1-1; D not resolved. CDR1 is MNHNY and CDR2 is SVGAGI in the germline V gene (reference sequence). V was trimmed by 5 bases and J by 0 bases, leaving 7 bases between them. The CDR3 is made up of 13 amino acids.